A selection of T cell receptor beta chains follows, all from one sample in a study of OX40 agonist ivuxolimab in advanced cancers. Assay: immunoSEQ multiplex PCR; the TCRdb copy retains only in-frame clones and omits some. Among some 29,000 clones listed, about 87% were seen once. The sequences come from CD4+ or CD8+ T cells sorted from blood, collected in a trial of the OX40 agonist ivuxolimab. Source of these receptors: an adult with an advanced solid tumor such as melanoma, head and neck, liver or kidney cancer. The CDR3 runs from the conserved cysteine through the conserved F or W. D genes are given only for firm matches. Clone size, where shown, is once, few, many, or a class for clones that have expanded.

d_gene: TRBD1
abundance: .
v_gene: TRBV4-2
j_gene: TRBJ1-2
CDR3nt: TGTGCCAGCAGCTTAGTTTTCGGGCAGGGGGTCTTTGGTGATGGCTACACCTTC
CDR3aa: CASSLVFGQGVFGDGYTF

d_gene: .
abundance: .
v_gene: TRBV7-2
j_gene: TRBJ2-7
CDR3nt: TGTGCCAGCAGCTTCCGGGACGGTTCCTACGAGCAGTACTTC
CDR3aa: CASSFRDGSYEQYF

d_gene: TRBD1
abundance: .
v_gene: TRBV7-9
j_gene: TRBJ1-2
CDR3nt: TGTGCCAGCAGCTTAATCGGGGGACAGGGGCCTAACTATGGCTACACCTTC
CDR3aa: CASSLIGGQGPNYGYTF

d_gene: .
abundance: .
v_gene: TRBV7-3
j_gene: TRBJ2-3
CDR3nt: TGTGCCAGCAGTTCCGGGGGGCCTAAAGATACGCAGTATTTT
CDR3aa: CASSSGGPKDTQYF

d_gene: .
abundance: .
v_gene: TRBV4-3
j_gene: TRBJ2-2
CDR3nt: TGCGCCAGCAGCCAATTGTATTTAGCGGAAGGCGGGGAGCTGTTTTTT
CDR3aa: CASSQLYLAEGGELFF

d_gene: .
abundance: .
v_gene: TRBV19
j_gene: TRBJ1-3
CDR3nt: TGTGCCAGTAGTATCCCCGGGTCTGGAAACACCATATATTTT
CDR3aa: CASSIPGSGNTIYF

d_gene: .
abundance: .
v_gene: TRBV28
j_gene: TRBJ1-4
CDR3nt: TGTGCCAGCAGTGGGTCTGCCGTTAATGAAAAACTGTTTTTT
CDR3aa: CASSGSAVNEKLFF

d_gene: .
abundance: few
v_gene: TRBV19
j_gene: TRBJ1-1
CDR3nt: TGTGCCAGTAGTCTGGGGAACACTGAAGCTTTCTTT
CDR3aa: CASSLGNTEAFF

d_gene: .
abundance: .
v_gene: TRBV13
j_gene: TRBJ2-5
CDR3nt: TGTGCCAGCAGCTTAAGGGGCCGGGAGCAGGAGACCCAGTACTTC
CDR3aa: CASSLRGREQETQYF

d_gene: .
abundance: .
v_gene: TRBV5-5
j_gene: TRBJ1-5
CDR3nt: TGTGCCAGCAGCTCGATGGAAGGCAGTCTAAATCAGCCCCAGCATTTT
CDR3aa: CASSSMEGSLNQPQHF

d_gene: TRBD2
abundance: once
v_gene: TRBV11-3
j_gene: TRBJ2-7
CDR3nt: TGTGCCAGCACCGGACTAGCGGGAGTTTCTAAGGAAGGGGACTACGAGCAGTACTTC
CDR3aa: CASTGLAGVSKEGDYEQYF

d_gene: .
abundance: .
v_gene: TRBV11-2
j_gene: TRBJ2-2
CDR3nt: TGTGCCAGCAGCCACGCAGCCTCCGGGACCGGGGAGCTGTTTTTT
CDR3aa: CASSHAASGTGELFF

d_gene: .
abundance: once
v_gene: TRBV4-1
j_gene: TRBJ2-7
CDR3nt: TGCGCCAGCAGCCAAGAACGAGATCCCCCCTACGAGCAGTACTTC
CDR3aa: CASSQERDPPYEQYF

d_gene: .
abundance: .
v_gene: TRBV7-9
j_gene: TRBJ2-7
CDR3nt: TGTGCCAGCACCCCTATGAGCTCCTACGAGCAGTACTTC
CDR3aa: CASTPMSSYEQYF

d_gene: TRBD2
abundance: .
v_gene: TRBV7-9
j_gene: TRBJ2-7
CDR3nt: TGTGCCAGCAGCTTTACGGGAGGGAAGGACGAGCAGTACTTC
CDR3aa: CASSFTGGKDEQYF

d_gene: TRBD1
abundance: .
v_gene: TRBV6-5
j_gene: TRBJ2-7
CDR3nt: TGTGCCAGCAGCCCAGGGGGTTGGGGCGAGCAGTACTTC
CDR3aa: CASSPGGWGEQYF

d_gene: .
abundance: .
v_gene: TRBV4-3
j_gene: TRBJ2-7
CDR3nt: TGCGCCAGCAGCCAAGGAACCGCGGAGGCCTACGAGCAGTACTTC
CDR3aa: CASSQGTAEAYEQYF

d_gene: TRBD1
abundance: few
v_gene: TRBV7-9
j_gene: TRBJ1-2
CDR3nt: TGTGCCAGCAGCCAAGGACAGGGAAACTATGGCTACACCTTC
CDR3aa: CASSQGQGNYGYTF

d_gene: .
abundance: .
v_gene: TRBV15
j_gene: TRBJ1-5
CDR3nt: TGTGCCACCAGCAGAGATTTGGGGGCGACTCAGCCCCAGCATTTT
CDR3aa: CATSRDLGATQPQHF

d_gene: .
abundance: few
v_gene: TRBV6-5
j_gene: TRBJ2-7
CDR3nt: TGTGCCAGCAGTTTCGACGGAAACTACGAGCAGTACTTC
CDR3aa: CASSFDGNYEQYF

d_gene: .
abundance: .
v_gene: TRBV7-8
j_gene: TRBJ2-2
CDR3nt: TGTGCCAGCAGCTCAAGCGGGCTCGACGACACCGGGGAGCTGTTTTTT
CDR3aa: CASSSSGLDDTGELFF

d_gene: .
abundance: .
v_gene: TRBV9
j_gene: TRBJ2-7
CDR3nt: TGTGCCAGCGAGGGGGATAGCTCCTACGAGCAGTACTTC
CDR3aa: CASEGDSSYEQYF

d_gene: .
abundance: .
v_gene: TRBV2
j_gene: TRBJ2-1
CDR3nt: TGTACCAGCAGTGAATTGAGGGGGGCCGGCAATGAGCAGTTCTTC
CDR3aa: CTSSELRGAGNEQFF

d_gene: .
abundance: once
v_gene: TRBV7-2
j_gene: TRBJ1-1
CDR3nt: TGTGCCAGCAGCTTAGGTCCAGTTTACACTGAAGCTTTCTTT
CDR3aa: CASSLGPVYTEAFF

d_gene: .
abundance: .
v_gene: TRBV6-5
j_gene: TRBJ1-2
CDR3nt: TGTGCCAGCAGTTTCGAAGGGGCCTATGGCTACACCTTC
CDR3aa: CASSFEGAYGYTF

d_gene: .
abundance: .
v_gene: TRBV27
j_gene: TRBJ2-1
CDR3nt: TGTGCCAGCAGTTTAATCCCTGTGAGCTCCTACAATGAGCAGTTCTTC
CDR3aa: CASSLIPVSSYNEQFF

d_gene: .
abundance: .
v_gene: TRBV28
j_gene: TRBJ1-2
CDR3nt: TGTGCCAGCAGTGCCTGGGGATCTGGCTACACCTTC
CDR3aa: CASSAWGSGYTF

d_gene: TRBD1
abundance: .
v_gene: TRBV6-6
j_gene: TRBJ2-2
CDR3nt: TGTGCCAGCAGTTACTCGATGACAGGGACCGGGGAGCTGTTTTTT
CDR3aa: CASSYSMTGTGELFF

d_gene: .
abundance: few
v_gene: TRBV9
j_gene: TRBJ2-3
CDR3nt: TGTGCCAGCAGCGTAGAGGGGGGCTCTAGCACAGATACGCAGTATTTT
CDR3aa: CASSVEGGSSTDTQYF

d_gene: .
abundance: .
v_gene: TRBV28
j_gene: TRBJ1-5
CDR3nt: TGTGCCACTTCGAACCCGGGTGGGGGCCACAATCAGCCCCAGCATTTT
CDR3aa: CATSNPGGGHNQPQHF

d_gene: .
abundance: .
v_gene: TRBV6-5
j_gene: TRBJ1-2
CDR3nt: TGTGCCAGCAGTTTCGGGGGGAAAGTTGGCTACACCTTC
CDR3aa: CASSFGGKVGYTF

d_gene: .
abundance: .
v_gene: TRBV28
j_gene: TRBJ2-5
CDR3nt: TGTGCCAGCAGTTTTAGGGCACCGGCGGTGGAGACCCAGTACTTC
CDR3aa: CASSFRAPAVETQYF

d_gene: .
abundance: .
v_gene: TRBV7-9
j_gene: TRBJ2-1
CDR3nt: TGTGCCAGCAGCTCTGACAGGAATGAGCAGTTCTTC
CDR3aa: CASSSDRNEQFF

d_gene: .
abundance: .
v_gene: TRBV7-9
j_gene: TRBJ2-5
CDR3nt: TGTGCCAGCAGCCGGACGTTGACTGAGACCCAGTACTTC
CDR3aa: CASSRTLTETQYF

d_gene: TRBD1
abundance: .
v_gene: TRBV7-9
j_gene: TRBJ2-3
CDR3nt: TGTGCCAGCAGCGGACAGGGGTTTGAACGGGATACGCAGTATTTT
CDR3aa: CASSGQGFERDTQYF

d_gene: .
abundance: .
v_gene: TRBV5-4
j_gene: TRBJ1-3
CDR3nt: TGTGCCAGCAGCACCGGGACCCTGAGAACCATATATTTT
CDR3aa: CASSTGTLRTIYF

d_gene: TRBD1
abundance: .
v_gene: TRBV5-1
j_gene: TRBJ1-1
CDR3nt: TGCGCCAGCAGCCCCCAGGGGGGGGTCAGGGACAGGGGGATTCGTGATACTGAAGCTTTCTTT
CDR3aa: CASSPQGGVRDRGIRDTEAFF

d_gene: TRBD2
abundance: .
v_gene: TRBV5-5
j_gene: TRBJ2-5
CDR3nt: TGTGCCAGCAGCGAAGGGATAGCGGGAGGTGAGACCCAGTACTTC
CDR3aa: CASSEGIAGGETQYF

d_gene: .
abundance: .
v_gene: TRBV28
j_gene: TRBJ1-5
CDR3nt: TGTGCCAGCATCCCAACCCGGATAGGTGATCAGCCCCAGCATTTT
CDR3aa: CASIPTRIGDQPQHF

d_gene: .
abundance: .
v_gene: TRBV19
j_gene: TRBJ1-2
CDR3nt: TGTGCCAGTAGTATAGGAGGAACGGGACTCAACTATGGCTACACCTTC
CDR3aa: CASSIGGTGLNYGYTF

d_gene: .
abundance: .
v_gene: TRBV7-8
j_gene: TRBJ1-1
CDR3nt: TGTGCCAGCAGCTTAGTGGGGAACACTGAAGCTTTCTTT
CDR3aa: CASSLVGNTEAFF

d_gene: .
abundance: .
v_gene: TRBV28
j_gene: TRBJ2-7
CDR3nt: TGTGCCAGCAGTTTACAGGGGTCGTTCTACGAGCAGTACTTC
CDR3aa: CASSLQGSFYEQYF

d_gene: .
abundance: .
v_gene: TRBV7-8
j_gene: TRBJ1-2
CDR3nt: TGTGCCAGCAGCTCCGTTCTGGGGGGCTATGGCTACACCTTC
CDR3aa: CASSSVLGGYGYTF

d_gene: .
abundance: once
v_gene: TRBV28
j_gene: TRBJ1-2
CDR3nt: TGTGCCAGCAGTTTAGAACAGAACTATGGCTACACCTTC
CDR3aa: CASSLEQNYGYTF

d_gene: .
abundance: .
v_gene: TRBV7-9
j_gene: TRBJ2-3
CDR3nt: TGTGCCAGCAGCTACCTCCCTATACTAGGACGCACAGATACGCAGTATTTT
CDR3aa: CASSYLPILGRTDTQYF